This T cell receptor beta chain was sequenced during a study of blood T cell repertoires in COVID-19. Assay used: immunoSEQ multiplex PCR; TCRdb lists only in-frame clones, some missing. The sample shows hundreds of thousands of clones, approximately 90% of them seen only once. The material sequenced was PBMCs or T cells enriched from blood (not recorded which). The clonotype originates from a man aged 50 to 60 who had been exposed to COVID-19.

The CDR3 bases are TGTGCCAGCAGCGCAAGGGGGAACACTGAAGCTTTCTTT. Translated, it gives CASSARGNTEAFF. The rearrangement links TRBV7-9 to TRBJ1-1; D perhaps matches TRBD1 (5 bases). The CDR3 runs to 13 residues. V lost 5 bases to trimming and J lost 1 base, with 8 bases between them. Germline-derived CDR1 and CDR2 are SEHNR and FQNEAQ (reference sequence).